This entry lists 26 T cell receptor beta chains sequenced from one sample in a study of resident and recirculating memory T cells in vitiligo. Here immunoSEQ multiplex PCR was the method, and the copy in TCRdb shows in-frame clones only, minus some. The sample holds tens of thousands of clones, 92% seen once. Specimen: blood. The receptors come from a male donor with vitiligo.

J is TRBJ2-6 and V is TRBV11-3; 13 bases agree with TRBD2. V lost 2 bases, J lost 0 bases, and 7 bases stayed unmatched. Germline lookup yields CDR1 SGHNT and CDR2 YENEEA. There are 20 residues in the CDR3. The CDR3, as DNA: TGTGCCAGCAGCTTAACTAGCGGGAGGGCCATTCTCTCTGGGGCCAACGTCCTGACTTTC. Its translation: CASSLTSGRAILSGANVLTF.

As to this clone: One end of the junction is discordant with germline, which a read error may explain. The chain joins TRBV7-9 to TRBJ2-1, with 10 bases fitting TRBD1. The CDR3 extends over 16 amino acids. Looked up from germline, CDR1 is SEHNR and CDR2 is FQNEAQ (reference sequence). The CDR3 is CASSVAGTGVYNEQFF. The CDR3 DNA reads TGTGCCAGCAGCGTAGCCGGGACAGGGGTCTACAATGAGCAGTTCTTC.

This clone has just a few counts. The CDR3 here is CASTAPGTGRFGELFF. The CDR3 DNA sequence: TGTGCCAGTACTGCCCCCGGGACAGGGAGGTTCGGGGAGCTGTTTTTT. The chain employs TRBV19 and TRBJ2-2; 9 bases are a match to TRBD1. Germline CDR1 and CDR2: LNHDA and SQIVND (reference sequence). There are 16 residues in the CDR3. The V and J ends lost 7 bases and 7 bases, in that order; junction bases with no gene match: 13.

The rearrangement uses TRBV5-4 and TRBJ2-1; 10 bases map to TRBD2. The CDR3 covers 15 residues. V was pared by 3 bases and J by 8 bases, with 8 bases of the junction left unmatched. Per the germline V gene, CDR1 is SGHNT and CDR2 is YYREEE (reference sequence). Here the CDR3 reads CASSSASGRHYEQFF. In DNA form, the CDR3 reads TGTGCCAGCAGCTCGGCTAGCGGGAGACATTATGAGCAGTTCTTC. Drawing the rest from reference TRBV5-4 and TRBJ2-1, the complete variable domain is ETGVTQSPTHLIKTRGQQVTLRCSSQSGHNTVSWYQQALGQGPQFIFQYYREEENGRGNFPPRFSGLQFPNYSSELNVNALELDDSALYLCASSSASGRHYEQFFGPGTRLTVL.

V gene TRBV5-4 combines with J gene TRBJ2-3; D is possibly TRBD2 (6 bases). From germline, CDR1 is SGHNT and CDR2 YYREEE (reference sequence). This CDR3 spans 14 amino acids. Trimming stripped 2 bases from V and 1 base from J, with 8 bases between. The CDR3 region has the DNA TGTGCCAGCAGCTTCGCGGGACGCACAGATACGCAGTATTTT. This translates into CASSFAGRTDTQYF.

The chain links TRBV7-9 to TRBJ1-1; D possibly corresponds to TRBD1 (5 bases). The CDR3 runs to 14 residues. Germline values: CDR1 SEHNR, CDR2 FQNEAQ (reference sequence). Trimming left V 4 bases short and J 1 base short, with 10 bases between. The CDR3 loop is CASSSSTGNTEAFF. The CDR3 nucleotides read TGTGCCAGCAGCTCAAGTACAGGGAACACTGAAGCTTTCTTT.

This chain joins TRBV28 and TRBJ2-7; 7 nucleotides agree with TRBD2. The CDR3 runs to 11 residues. V dropped 9 bases and J dropped 6; count of bases not matched to a gene: 5. Looked up from germline, CDR1 is MDHEN and CDR2 is SYDVKM. CDR3 loop: CASRSGGEQYF. The CDR3 bases are TGTGCCAGTCGGTCGGGGGGCGAGCAGTACTTC.

DNA for the CDR3: TGTGCCAGTAGTATCGGGACAGTAGCCTACGAGCAGTACTTC. It yields the protein CASSIGTVAYEQYF. This chain connects TRBV19 to TRBJ2-7; the match to TRBD1 covers 7 bases. The CDR3 runs to 14 residues. Trimming at V came to 3 bases and at J to 2 bases, leaving 4 bases not matched to a gene. In germline, CDR1 is LNHDA, CDR2 SQIVND (reference sequence).

This rearrangement joins TRBV2 to TRBJ2-5; D call uncertain. Germline CDR1 is SNHLY and CDR2 is FYNNEI. Trimming stripped 3 bases from V and 2 bases from J, with 7 bases between. The CDR3 contains 13 residues. CDR3 residues: CASSEELQETQYF. CDR3 nucleotide sequence: TGTGCCAGCAGTGAGGAGTTACAAGAGACCCAGTACTTC.

The chain joins TRBV9 to TRBJ1-5; TRBD1 matches 8 bases. The V gene's germline CDR1 is SGDLS and CDR2 YYNGEE. With 3 bases clipped from V and 0 bases from J, the junction kept 2 bases outside the gene matches. The CDR3 runs 15 residues. This chain's CDR3 is CASSATGVSNQPQHF. For the CDR3, the DNA is TGTGCCAGCAGCGCGACAGGGGTTAGCAATCAGCCCCAGCATTTT.

This clone was detected only a few times. The J gene is TRBJ1-1, the V gene TRBV7-3, with D tentatively TRBD1 (5 bases). Trimming removed 4 bases at V and 1 base at J, with 10 bases between. There are 14 residues in the CDR3. In germline, CDR1 is SGHTA, CDR2 FQGTGA. The CDR3 here is CASSSSQGNTEAFF. The CDR3 DNA is TGTGCCAGCAGCTCCTCCCAGGGGAACACTGAAGCTTTCTTT.

The chain carries TRBV7-3 and TRBJ1-3; possible D gene TRBD1, 6 bases. The CDR3 has 13 amino acids. The germline V gene has CDR1 SGHTA and CDR2 FQGTGA. The V end lost 3 bases, the J end lost 7 bases, and 10 bases lay between the germline ends. This CDR3 is CASSLTQGNTIYF. The CDR3, as DNA: TGTGCCAGCAGCTTGACACAGGGTAACACCATATATTTT. The full variable domain, its missing parts supplied by reference TRBV7-3 and TRBJ1-3, is GAGVSQTPSNKVTEKGKYVELRCDPISGHTALYWYRQSLGQGPEFLIYFQGTGAADDSGLPNDRFFAVRPEGSVSTLKIQRTERGDSAVYLCASSLTQGNTIYFGEGSWLTVV.

J is TRBJ2-1 and V is TRBV18; a possible D gene is TRBD1 (6 bases). CDR3 length: 14 residues. Germline CDR1 and CDR2: KGHSH and LQKENI. Trimming removed 5 bases at V and 3 bases at J, with 11 bases between. Here the CDR3 DNA reads TGTGCCAGCTCAGAGGGACACCTCTACAATGAGCAGTTCTTC. Translating it yields CASSEGHLYNEQFF. Together with reference TRBV18 and TRBJ2-1, the CDR3 gives the full variable domain: NAGVMQNPRHLVRRRGQEARLRCSPMKGHSHVYWYRQLPEEGLKFMVYLQKENIIDESGMPKERFSAEFPKEGPSILRIQQVVRGDSAAYFCASSEGHLYNEQFFGPGTRLTVL.

This chain joins TRBV2 and TRBJ2-7; 7 nucleotides align to TRBD1. The CDR3 is 15 amino acids. V lost 4 bases, J lost 2 bases, and 8 bases stayed unmatched. CDR1 is SNHLY and CDR2 is FYNNEI in the germline V gene. The CDR3 loop is CASSVGVQGTYEQYF. Here the CDR3 DNA reads TGTGCCAGCAGTGTCGGGGTACAGGGGACCTACGAGCAGTACTTC. Based on the CDR3 plus reference TRBV2 and TRBJ2-7, the full variable domain is EPEVTQTPSHQVTQMGQEVILRCVPISNHLYFYWYRQILGQKVEFLVSFYNNEISEKSEIFDDQFSVERPDGSNFTLKIRSTKLEDSAMYFCASSVGVQGTYEQYFGPGTRLTVT.

The chain links TRBV28 to TRBJ2-1; D uncertain. Trimming took 8 bases from V and 12 from J, leaving 20 bases between them. The CDR3 contains 13 residues. Germline values: CDR1 MDHEN, CDR2 SYDVKM. The CDR3 here is CASSKPDPRPQFF. The CDR3 DNA sequence: TGTGCCAGCTCGAAGCCTGACCCCAGGCCGCAGTTCTTC.

V usage is TRBV6-4 and J usage is TRBJ2-3; D is possibly TRBD2 (6 bases). The CDR3 length is 15 residues. V was shortened by 4 bases and J by 4 bases, with 15 bases between the two germline ends. Germline-derived CDR1 and CDR2 are MRHNA and SNTAGT. CDR3 amino acids: CASSAEGGGADTQYF. The DNA of the CDR3 is TGTGCCAGCAGTGCGGAGGGAGGAGGGGCAGATACGCAGTATTTT.

CDR3 nucleotide sequence: TGTGCCAGCAGCTTGGAGGAGCGGGGAGAGACCCAGTACTTC. Its translation: CASSLEERGETQYF. The rearrangement joins TRBV5-6 to TRBJ2-5; 7 bases are a match to TRBD2. This CDR3 has 14 amino acids. J gave up 4 bases and V 0 bases, and 3 bases lay outside the gene matches. Germline-derived CDR1 and CDR2 are SGHDT and YYEEEE.

The genes are TRBV9 and TRBJ2-1; 8 nucleotides align to TRBD2. Losses at the gene ends were 3 bases for V and 0 bases for J; bases not matched to a gene: 11. The CDR3 has 18 amino acids. In germline, CDR1 is SGDLS, CDR2 YYNGEE. The CDR3 DNA is TGTGCCAGCAGCGCCCACTCAACCGGGACTAGCTCCTACAATGAGCAGTTCTTC. It encodes CASSAHSTGTSSYNEQFF.

V usage is TRBV6-5 and J usage is TRBJ2-7; 7 bases align to TRBD1. The CDR3 length is 15 residues. J gave up 2 bases and V 7 bases, and 11 bases lay outside the gene matches. Germline values: CDR1 MNHEY, CDR2 SVGAGI. DNA of the CDR3: TGTGCCAGCAAGTCCTACAGGGGCAAAACCTACGAGCAGTACTTC. Its protein is CASKSYRGKTYEQYF.

The V call is TRBV4-1, the J call TRBJ2-1; a possible D gene is TRBD2 (5 bases). The CDR3 length is 18 residues. The germline CDR1 and CDR2 sequences are MGHRA and YSYEKL. The V end was cut by 1 base, the J end by 0 bases, with 16 bases between. CDR3 in amino acids: CASSQAPPQGSSYNEQFF. The CDR3 nucleotides are TGCGCCAGCAGCCAAGCCCCTCCCCAAGGGAGCTCCTACAATGAGCAGTTCTTC.

This clone was seen more than once but under ten times. The chain joins TRBV2 to TRBJ1-5; D gene unclear. Trimming cost V 4 bases and J 0 bases, with 10 bases left between them. The CDR3 contains 15 residues. Germline V CDR1 and CDR2: SNHLY, FYNNEI. The CDR3 DNA sequence: TGTGCCAGCAGTGGGAGGACCTATAGCAATCAGCCCCAGCATTTT. Protein sequence: CASSGRTYSNQPQHF.

This clone has only one observation. The chain is built from TRBV18 and TRBJ2-7, with no clear D. Germline assignment: CDR1 KGHSH and CDR2 LQKENI. The CDR3 runs 12 residues. V was pared by 5 bases and J by 2 bases, with 7 bases between. CDR3 sequence (DNA): TGTGCCAGCTCAACGGTAGCCTACGAGCAGTACTTC. Its protein is CASSTVAYEQYF.

The chain has TRBV10-3 and TRBJ1-1; a possible D gene is TRBD1 (5 bases). Germline lookup yields CDR1 ENHRY and CDR2 SYGVKD. The ends were cut back, 2 bases at V and 6 bases at J, with 13 bases in the middle. This CDR3 has 14 residues. Here the CDR3 DNA reads TGTGCCATCAGTGAGCCCTTGAGACAGTCTGAAGCTTTCTTT. It encodes CAISEPLRQSEAFF.

J is TRBJ2-6 and V is TRBV27; 12 bases fit TRBD1. CDR1 MNHEY and CDR2 SMNVEV come from the germline V gene (reference sequence). The V gene end was trimmed by 1 base and the J gene end by 4 bases; junction bases not matched to a gene: 8. The CDR3 is made up of 19 amino acids. The CDR3 here is CASSLLGTGGKTGANVLTF. The CDR3 DNA reads TGTGCCAGCAGTTTATTAGGGACAGGGGGCAAAACGGGGGCCAACGTCCTGACTTTC.

The chain joins TRBV28 to TRBJ1-5, with D possibly TRBD1 on 5 matching bases. Trimming took off 2 bases at V and 1 base at J, with 9 bases between the two ends. The germline gives CDR1 MDHEN, CDR2 SYDVKM. This CDR3 is 15 amino acids long. The chain's CDR3 is CASSLGGGSNQPQHF. CDR3 bases: TGTGCCAGCAGTTTAGGGGGAGGAAGCAATCAGCCCCAGCATTTT.

This chain uses TRBV4-1 with TRBJ1-5; D may be TRBD1 (6 bases). The V gene's germline CDR1 is MGHRA and CDR2 YSYEKL. CDR3 length equals 14 residues. Deletions cut 1 base from V and 4 bases from J, with 8 bases between. The CDR3 DNA sequence: TGCGCCAGCAGCCAAGCGACAGGAAATCAGCCCCAGCATTTT. It translates to CASSQATGNQPQHF.